This T cell receptor (beta chain) was recorded in a study of blood T cell repertoires in COVID-19. Measured with immunoSEQ multiplex PCR; TCRdb has only the in-frame clones, and not every one. The sample holds a few hundred thousand clones, roughly 80% seen once. The sequenced material came from peripheral blood. The clonotype was recovered from a human donor with acute or convalescent COVID-19. The donor label of this sample is uncertain.

For the CDR3, the DNA is TGTGCCTGGAGTGCTCTGGTGAGCTCTGGAAACACCATATATTTT. Protein: CAWSALVSSGNTIYF. The chain has TRBV30 and TRBJ1-3; D call uncertain. Germline CDR1 GTSNPN, CDR2 SVGIG (reference sequence). Trimming stripped 1 base from V and 0 bases from J, with 10 bases between. CDR3 length: 15 amino acids.